This T cell receptor (beta chain) is drawn from a study of shared clonotypes between healthy human individuals (dated by TCRdb to the early 2020s). General notes on the study: A couple of women and a few men aged 18 to 49 years were included in the cohort. For each donor, CD4 naive and CD4 memory were each run on three plates, CD8 naive on two plates, and CD8 memory on one plate. Blood TCR repertoires of four to six healthy adults were deeply sequenced to estimate repertoire size and the extent of clonotype sharing between individuals. Between about 0.85 and 9.5 billion PBMCs per donor were obtained by leukapheresis. Libraries were prepared and TCR repertoires were sequenced by different laboratories using diverse techniques, in order to increase sequencing depth and limit assay-specific biases. The full study reports these points: Estimated clonotype richness was generally larger for naive than for memory subsets. The genetic and exposure-history diversity represented was limited by the small number of donors. Rarefaction of sorted-subset datasets indicated incomplete sequencing despite the large sequencing depth. When several donors were compared, the shared fraction of clonotypes was 5% to 6.5% for naive CD4, about 4% for naive CD8, 2.3% for memory CD4, and around 0.37% for memory CD8. Sampling was restricted to blood, and TCR repertoires in tissues likely differ from the TCR repertoires found in blood. Clonotypes shared by all four sorted-subset donors showed higher generation probabilities than non-shared clonotypes. Pairwise subsampling led to the expectation that sequencing depth would affect the degree of clonotype sharing among donors.

Donors were healthy HIV-negative adults with no recently reported acute infections or vaccinations. All donors were Caucasian adults living in Nashville, Tennessee, USA. CD4+ T cells were enriched through magnetic negative selection, after which naive cells were positively selected on CD45RA and the remaining negative fraction served as the memory subset. After blood collection by leukapheresis, PBMCs were isolated using Ficoll-Histopaque density gradient centrifugation and then cryopreserved in the vapor phase of liquid nitrogen. Purity and quantity of every magnetically sorted T cell population were checked by analytical flow cytometry. Each sorted fraction had its genomic DNA isolated and then quantified by UV absorbance on a Nanodrop 2000c. The germline V gene provides CDR1 SNHLY and CDR2 FYNNEI. Deletion took 3 bases off V and 2 bases off J, with a span of 11 bases between the germline ends. The CDR3, from cysteine to phenylalanine, totals 14 residues. Only the CDR3 DNA is retained, 42 bases long and in frame from the first base.

Using the deep immunoSEQ assay, multiplex PCR amplified TCR CDR3 regions from genomic DNA. Extracted genomic DNA from each cell subset was spread evenly across all wells of several immunoSEQ 96-well plates, with each plate serving as a replicate. For sorted subsets, 200 to 250 ng of genomic DNA, equivalent to around 31,000 T cell genomes, went into each replicate PCR. Purified libraries were quantified with a Qubit 3.0 fluorometer, sized on a Bioanalyzer 2100, and re-quantified with the KAPA Library Quantification kit. Every immunoSEQ 96-well plate was sequenced on a separate single-read 150-cycle Illumina NextSeq 550 flow cell. The published analysis was carried out like this. Because the immunoSEQ output included only junctional sequences and no quality scores, the filtering could not be the same as the filtering used for full-length reads. To assign V/J genes and CDR3, sequences were annotated using PyIR, a Python wrapper for IgBLAST v1.9, with IMGT germline references. Any read was removed if the V/J assignment was weak (E-value above 1e-6), the CDR3 was missing, or the read contained stop codons, out-of-frame junctions, or ambiguous translated residues. A V3J clonotype was defined by an identical inferred V gene, J gene, and CDR3 amino acid sequence. The percentage overlap between two repertoires was calculated by dividing the number of shared unique clonotypes by the size of the smaller repertoire. Repertoire richness was assessed with RTK rarefaction, the Chao1 estimator, and Recon v2.1 estimates of unobserved clonotypes. OLGA was used to compute generation probabilities for all TCRbeta clonotypes that the gDNA method yielded from several donors. Not all clones reach the TCRdb copy of this immuneACCESS table, which keeps in-frame sequences only. Checked studies attribute under half of the gap to unresolved V genes and leave the rest unexplained. From that table come the V and J calls and clone size; the DNA was used to work out D and trimming. The sample table records roughly 2 million clones; around 95% of these occur just once. The top ten clones comprise more than 0.1% of the sample.

The table lists this clone with a count of one. It lacks a known antigen. Base qualities are not provided; no much larger clone lies one nucleotide away. The receptor was derived from a man aged 18 to 35 in good health. Sequenced material: naive CD4+ T cells sorted from blood. This sample's cell subset or site label indicates: CD45RA+ positively selected. The chain was built from TRBV2 and TRBJ2-7; the best D guess is TRBD2, with 5 bases matching. This receptor carries the CDR3 CASSDGRAPYEQYF. The base sequence is TGTGCCAGCAGTGACGGGCGGGCCCCCTACGAGCAGTACTTC.